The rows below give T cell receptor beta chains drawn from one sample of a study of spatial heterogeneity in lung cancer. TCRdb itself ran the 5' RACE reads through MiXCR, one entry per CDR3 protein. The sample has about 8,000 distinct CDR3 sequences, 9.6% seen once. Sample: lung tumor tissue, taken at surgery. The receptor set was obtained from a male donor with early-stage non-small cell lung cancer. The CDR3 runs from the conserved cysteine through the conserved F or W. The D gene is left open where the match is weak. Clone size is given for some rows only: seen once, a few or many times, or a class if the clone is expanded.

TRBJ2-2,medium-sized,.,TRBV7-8,CASSLGAAGELFF,TGTGCCAGCAGCTTAGGGGCTGCCGGGGAGCTGTTTTTT
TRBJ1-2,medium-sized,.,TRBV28,CASDSPGRRYYGYTF,TGTGCCAGCGATTCGCCGGGACGACGCTACTATGGCTACACCTTC
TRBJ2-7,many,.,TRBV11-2,CASSPGTLRSSYEQYF,TGTGCCAGCAGCCCCGGGACACTTAGGAGTTCCTACGAGCAGTACTTC
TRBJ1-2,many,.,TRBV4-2,CASSQDRQESYGYTF,TGTGCCAGCAGCCAAGACCGACAGGAGTCCTATGGCTACACCTTC
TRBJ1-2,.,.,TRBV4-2,CASSQDIQTYGYTF,TGTGCCAGCAGCCAAGATATACAGACGTATGGCTACACCTTC
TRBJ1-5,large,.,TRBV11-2,CASSLNRDQPQHF,TGTGCCAGCAGCTTAAACAGGGATCAGCCCCAGCATTTT
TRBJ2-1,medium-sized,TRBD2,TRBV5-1,CASSLEASGRRDNEQFF,TGCGCCAGCAGCTTGGAAGCTAGCGGGAGAAGAGATAATGAGCAGTTCTTC
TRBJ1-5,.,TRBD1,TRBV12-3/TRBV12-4,CASSSRTGDQPQHF,TGTGCCAGCAGTTCAAGGACAGGGGATCAGCCCCAGCATTTT
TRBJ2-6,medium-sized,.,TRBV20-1,CSASTFPSGANVLTF,TGCAGTGCATCAACCTTCCCCTCTGGGGCCAACGTCCTGACTTTC
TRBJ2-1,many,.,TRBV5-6,CASSLAINEQFF,TGTGCCAGCAGCTTGGCCATCAATGAGCAGTTCTTC